The source of this T cell receptor beta chain is a study of T cell repertoires in cytomegalovirus infection. About the research overall: From public TCR beta signatures came an indication of both CMV infection and matching HLA type.

TCRdb reprocessed the reads with MiXCR, giving one entry per CDR3 protein. The table records fewer than 300,000 distinct CDR3 sequences, under 30% of them present only once. Study-wide results and caveats: The ex vivo response showed dominance by HLA-C-restricted CMV-specific TCR beta clonotypes. Accumulated public TCR beta family frequency recognized individuals carrying CMV together with the relevant HLA.

V lost 5 bases to trimming and J lost 7 bases, with 14 bases between them. The CDR3 is made up of 13 amino acids. Germline values: CDR1 SGHTA, CDR2 FQGNSA. This clonotype was seen many times. What it recognizes is unknown. The sequenced sample consisted of PBMCs. The receptor comes from a human donor in good health (CMV status not recorded). Some clones in this sample may be carry-over from other donors' samples. The genes are TRBV7-2 and TRBJ1-2; TRBD1 might be the D (5 bases). Written as DNA, the CDR3 is TGTGCCAGCAGCCCCCGGCAGGGAGGTGGCTACACCTTC. Translated: CASSPRQGGGYTF.